The T cell receptor beta chain described here comes from a study of cytomegalovirus exposure and HLA in healthy donors. Study at large: Genetic ancestry analysis placed about 84% of the roughly 400 donors that were genotyped in the Caucasian-associated cluster.

PCR primers comprised 60 Vbeta and 13 Jbeta primers. Generated by immunoSEQ multiplex PCR, the TCRdb table keeps only in-frame clones and is missing some. Here the sample table reports tens of thousands of clones. Concerning this clone: Antigen unknown.

Findings of the study overall: It was reported that the classifier diagnosed cytomegalovirus status with high specificity and sensitivity in both the original and validation cohorts. TCR beta V- and J-gene trimming, according to a later analysis, was linked to a missense DCLRE1C variant.

CDR1 is LNHDA, CDR2 SQIVND, per germline (reference sequence). CDR3 size: 14 residues. V shed 2 bases, J shed 3 bases, and the junction held 0 bases outside the gene matches. This receptor was obtained from a woman aged 60-75 years in good health and CMV-seropositive. The chain joins TRBV19 to TRBJ2-5; 10 positions agree with TRBD2. Material for sequencing was PBMCs. The CDR3 loop is CASSILAGEETQYF. Written as DNA, the CDR3 is TGTGCCAGTAGTATACTAGCGGGGGAAGAGACCCAGTACTTC. Using reference TRBV19 and TRBJ2-5 for the parts outside the CDR3, the full variable domain is DGGITQSPKYLFRKEGQNVTLSCEQNLNHDAMYWYRQDPGQGLRLIYYSQIVNDFQKGDIAEGYSVSREKKESFPLTVTSAQKNPTAFYLCASSILAGEETQYFGPGTRLLVL.